These 5 T cell receptor beta chains were all obtained from the same sample, sequenced in a study of neurological immune-mediated disorders. TCRdb fed the 5' RACE reads into MiXCR, producing one record per CDR3 protein. The sample lists fewer than 35,000 distinct CDR3 sequences, approximately 4.5% seen once, with 20% to 25% in the top ten. Sequencing was carried out using PBMCs. Receptors were obtained from a man aged 18 to 35 in good health.

In this sample, this clonotype turned up many times. The genes are TRBV20-1 and TRBJ1-1; tentative D call: TRBD1 (5 bases). Trimming removed 6 bases at V and 5 bases at J, with 19 bases between. Germline assignment: CDR1 DFQATT and CDR2 SNEGSKA (reference sequence). The CDR3 extends over 14 amino acids. Here the CDR3 reads CSAEGGGIKTEAFF. The CDR3 nucleotides read TGCAGTGCCGAGGGCGGGGGAATCAAGACTGAAGCTTTCTTT.

This clonotype was seen at least ten times. The rearrangement links TRBV20-1 to TRBJ1-6, with unresolved D. This CDR3 spans 13 amino acids. Looked up from germline, CDR1 is DFQATT and CDR2 is SNEGSKA (reference sequence). Trimming took 6 bases from V and 5 from J, leaving 11 bases between them. The CDR3 DNA sequence: TGCAGTGCCAGACGTGCAGATAATTCACCCCTCCACTTT. This sequence encodes CSARRADNSPLHF.

This clonotype was counted many times. The CDR3 region has the DNA TGCAGTGCTAGTCAGGGCTCTGAGAGAAATGGAAACACCATATATTTT. This encodes CSASQGSERNGNTIYF. V is TRBV20-1 and J is TRBJ1-3; D perhaps matches TRBD1 (5 bases). The V and J ends lost 3 bases and 3 bases respectively, with 18 bases between them. CDR1 and CDR2 (germline): DFQATT, SNEGSKA (reference sequence). The CDR3 is 16 residues long.

The sample holds many counts of this clonotype. The genes are TRBV20-1 and TRBJ2-3; TRBD2 is a possible D gene (5 bases). Trimming removed 0 bases from V and 5 bases from J, with 12 bases in between. The CDR3 runs to 14 residues. Germline CDR1 and CDR2: DFQATT and SNEGSKA (reference sequence). Here the CDR3 DNA reads TGCAGTGCTAGAGATGAAACGGGGAAAGATACGCAGTATTTT. Translating it yields CSARDETGKDTQYF.

This clonotype was seen many times. The chain's CDR3 is CASSRQDNSPLHF. CDR3 DNA sequence: TGCGCCAGCAGCCGGCAGGATAATTCACCCCTCCACTTT. The genes are TRBV5-1 and TRBJ1-6; D gene ambiguous. The germline V gene has CDR1 SGHRS and CDR2 YFSETQ. This CDR3 is 13 amino acids long. V shed 4 bases and J shed 5 bases, with 7 bases lying between them. Combining the CDR3 with reference TRBV5-1 and TRBJ1-6 gives the whole variable domain KAGVTQTPRYLIKTRGQQVTLSCSPISGHRSVSWYQQTPGQGLQFLFEYFSETQRNKGNFPGRFSGRQFSNSRSEMNVSTLELGDSALYLCASSRQDNSPLHFGNGTRLTVT.